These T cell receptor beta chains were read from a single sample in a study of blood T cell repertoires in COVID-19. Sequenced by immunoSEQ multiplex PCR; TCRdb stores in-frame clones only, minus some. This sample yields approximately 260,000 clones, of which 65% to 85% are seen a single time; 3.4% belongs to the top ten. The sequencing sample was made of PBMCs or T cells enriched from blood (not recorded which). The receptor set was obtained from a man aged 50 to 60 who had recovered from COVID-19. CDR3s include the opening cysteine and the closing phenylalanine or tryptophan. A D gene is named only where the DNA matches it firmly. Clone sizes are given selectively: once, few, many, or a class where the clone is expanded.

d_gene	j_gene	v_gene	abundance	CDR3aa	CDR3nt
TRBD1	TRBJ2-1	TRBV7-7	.	CASSLGPGQGGNEQFF	TGTGCTAGCAGCTTAGGTCCGGGACAGGGGGGCAATGAGCAGTTCTTC
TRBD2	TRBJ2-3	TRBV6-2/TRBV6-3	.	CASSYASGGDTQYF	TGTGCCAGCAGTTACGCTAGCGGAGGGGATACGCAGTATTTT
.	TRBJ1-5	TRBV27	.	CASSLSYRADQPQHF	TGTGCCAGCAGTTTATCGTACAGGGCGGATCAGCCCCAGCATTTT
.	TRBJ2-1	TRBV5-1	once	CASSFPMSGVIYNEQFF	TGCGCCAGCAGCTTCCCCATGAGCGGAGTCATTTACAATGAGCAGTTCTTC
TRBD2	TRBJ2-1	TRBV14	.	CASSQARLAGSSYNEQFF	TGTGCCAGCAGCCAAGCACGGCTAGCGGGAAGCTCCTACAATGAGCAGTTCTTC
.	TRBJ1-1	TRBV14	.	CASSGRGWDTEAFF	TGTGCCAGCAGCGGTCGGGGGTGGGACACTGAAGCTTTCTTT
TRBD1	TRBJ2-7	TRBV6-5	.	CASTRTGREQYF	TGTGCCAGCACCCGGACAGGGCGCGAGCAGTACTTC
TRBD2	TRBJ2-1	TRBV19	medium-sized	CASGRGVSYNEQFF	TGTGCCAGTGGGAGGGGCGTCTCCTACAATGAGCAGTTCTTC
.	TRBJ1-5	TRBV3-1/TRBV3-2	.	CASSQAGLGNQPQHF	TGTGCCAGCAGCCAAGCAGGGTTAGGCAATCAGCCCCAGCATTTT
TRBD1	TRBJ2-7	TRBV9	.	CASSVAGTGYEQYF	TGTGCCAGCAGCGTGGCCGGGACAGGGTACGAGCAGTACTTC
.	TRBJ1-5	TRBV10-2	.	CASPEGHHGADSNQPQHF	TGCGCCAGCCCAGAGGGCCACCACGGTGCGGATAGCAATCAGCCCCAGCATTTT
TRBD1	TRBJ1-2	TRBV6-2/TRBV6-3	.	CASSGRQGGAYYGYTF	TGTGCCAGCAGTGGTCGTCAAGGGGGCGCTTACTATGGCTACACCTTC
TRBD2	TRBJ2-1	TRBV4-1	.	CASSQPTSGSVKSYNEQFF	TGCGCCAGCAGCCAGCCCACTAGCGGGAGTGTTAAATCCTACAATGAGCAGTTCTTC
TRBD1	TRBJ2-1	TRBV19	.	CASSTSPGGEQFF	TGTGCCAGTAGTACTTCTCCAGGGGGTGAGCAGTTCTTC
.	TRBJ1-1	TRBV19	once	CASSTRRQDGTEAFF	TGTGCCAGTAGTACTCGCAGACAGGACGGCACTGAAGCTTTCTTT
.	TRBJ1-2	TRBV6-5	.	CASATGDYGYTF	TGTGCCAGCGCCACAGGTGACTATGGCTACACCTTC
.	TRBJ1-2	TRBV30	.	CAWNPVWGRDYGYTF	TGTGCCTGGAACCCGGTTTGGGGGCGTGACTATGGCTACACCTTC
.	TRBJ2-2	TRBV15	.	CATSGAGTGELFF	TGTGCCACCAGCGGAGCCGGGACCGGGGAGCTGTTTTTT